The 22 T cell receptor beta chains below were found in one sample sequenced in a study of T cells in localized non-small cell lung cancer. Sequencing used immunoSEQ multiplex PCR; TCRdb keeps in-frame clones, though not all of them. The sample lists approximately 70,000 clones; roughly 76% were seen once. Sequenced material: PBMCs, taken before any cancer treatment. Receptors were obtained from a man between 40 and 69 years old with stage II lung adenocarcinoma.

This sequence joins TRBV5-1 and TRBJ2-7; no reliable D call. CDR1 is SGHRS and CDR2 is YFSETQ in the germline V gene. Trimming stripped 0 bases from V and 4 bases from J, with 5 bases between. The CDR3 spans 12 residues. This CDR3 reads CASSLVGYEQYF. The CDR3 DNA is TGCGCCAGCAGCTTGGTGGGGTACGAGCAGTACTTC.

CDR3 protein: CASSPGLGDYNEQFF. The DNA for the CDR3 is TGTGCCAGCTCACCAGGGCTAGGAGACTACAATGAGCAGTTCTTC. The V call is TRBV18, the J call TRBJ2-1; no reliable D call. Germline values: CDR1 KGHSH, CDR2 LQKENI. The CDR3 length is 15 residues. V was clipped by 2 bases and J by 3 bases, with 11 bases between them.

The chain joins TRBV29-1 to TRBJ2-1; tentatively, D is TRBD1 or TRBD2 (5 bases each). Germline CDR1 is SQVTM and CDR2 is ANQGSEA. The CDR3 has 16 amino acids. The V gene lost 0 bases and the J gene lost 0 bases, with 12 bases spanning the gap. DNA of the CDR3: TGCAGCGTTGAAGATCCCGGGGCCAGCTCCTACAATGAGCAGTTCTTC. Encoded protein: CSVEDPGASSYNEQFF.

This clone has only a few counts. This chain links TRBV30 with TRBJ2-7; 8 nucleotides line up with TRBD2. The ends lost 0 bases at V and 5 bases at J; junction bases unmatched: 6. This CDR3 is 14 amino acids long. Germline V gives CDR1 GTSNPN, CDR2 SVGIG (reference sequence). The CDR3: CAWSVGGGADEQYF. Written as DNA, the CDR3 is TGTGCCTGGAGTGTCGGGGGGGGTGCAGACGAGCAGTACTTC.

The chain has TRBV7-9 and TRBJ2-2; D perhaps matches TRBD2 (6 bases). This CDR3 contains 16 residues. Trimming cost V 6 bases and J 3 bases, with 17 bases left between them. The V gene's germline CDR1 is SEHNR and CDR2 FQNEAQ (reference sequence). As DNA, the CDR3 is TGTGCCAGCAGTTCGACTAGTGAGGATGACACCGGGGAGCTGTTTTTT. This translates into CASSSTSEDDTGELFF. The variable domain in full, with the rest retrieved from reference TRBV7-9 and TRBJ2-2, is DTGVSQNPRHKITKRGQNVTFRCDPISEHNRLYWYRQTLGQGPEFLTYFQNEAQLEKSRLLSDRFSAERPKGSFSTLEIQRTEQGDSAMYLCASSSTSEDDTGELFFGEGSRLTVL.

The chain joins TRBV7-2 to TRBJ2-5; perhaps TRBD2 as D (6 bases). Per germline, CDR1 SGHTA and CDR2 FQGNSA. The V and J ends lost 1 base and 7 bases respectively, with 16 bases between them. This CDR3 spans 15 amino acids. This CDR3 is CASSLVGRTDGTQYF. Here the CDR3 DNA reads TGTGCCAGCAGCTTAGTGGGGAGGACGGACGGGACCCAGTACTTC.

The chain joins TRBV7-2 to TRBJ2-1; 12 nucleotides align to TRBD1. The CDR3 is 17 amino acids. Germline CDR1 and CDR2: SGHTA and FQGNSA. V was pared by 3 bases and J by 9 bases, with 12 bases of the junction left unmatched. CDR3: CASSLGYGDRGRGEQFF. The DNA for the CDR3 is TGTGCCAGCAGCTTGGGCTATGGGGACAGGGGGCGCGGTGAGCAGTTCTTC.

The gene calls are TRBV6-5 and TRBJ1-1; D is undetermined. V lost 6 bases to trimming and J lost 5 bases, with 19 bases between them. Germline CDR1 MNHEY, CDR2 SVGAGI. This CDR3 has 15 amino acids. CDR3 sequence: CASRGGAAGETEAFF. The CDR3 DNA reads TGTGCCAGCAGAGGTGGTGCCGCCGGAGAAACTGAAGCTTTCTTT.

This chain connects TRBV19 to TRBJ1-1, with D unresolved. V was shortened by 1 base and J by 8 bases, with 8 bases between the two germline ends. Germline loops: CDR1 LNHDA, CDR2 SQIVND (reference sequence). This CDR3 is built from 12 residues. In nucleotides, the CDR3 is TGTGCCAGTAGTATAGTGGGCATCGAAGCTTTCTTT. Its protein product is CASSIVGIEAFF.

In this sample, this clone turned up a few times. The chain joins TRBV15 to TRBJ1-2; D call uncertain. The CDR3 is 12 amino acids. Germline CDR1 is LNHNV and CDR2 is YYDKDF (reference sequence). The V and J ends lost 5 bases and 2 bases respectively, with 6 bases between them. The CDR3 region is CATSPVNYGYTF. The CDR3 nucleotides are TGTGCCACCAGCCCAGTAAACTATGGCTACACCTTC.

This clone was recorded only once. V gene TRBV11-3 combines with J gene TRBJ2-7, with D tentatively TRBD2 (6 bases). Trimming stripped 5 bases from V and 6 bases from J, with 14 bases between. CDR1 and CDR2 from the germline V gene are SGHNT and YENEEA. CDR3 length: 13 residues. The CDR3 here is CASSRGISSEQYF. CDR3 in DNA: TGTGCCAGCAGCCGCGGGATTTCGAGCGAGCAGTACTTC.

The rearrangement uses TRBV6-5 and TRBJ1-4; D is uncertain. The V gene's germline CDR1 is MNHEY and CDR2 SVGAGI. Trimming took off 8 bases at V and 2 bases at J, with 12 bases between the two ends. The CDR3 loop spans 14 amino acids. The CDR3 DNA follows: TGTGCCAGCGCCCCTGGCTGGACTAATGAAAAACTGTTTTTT. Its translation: CASAPGWTNEKLFF.

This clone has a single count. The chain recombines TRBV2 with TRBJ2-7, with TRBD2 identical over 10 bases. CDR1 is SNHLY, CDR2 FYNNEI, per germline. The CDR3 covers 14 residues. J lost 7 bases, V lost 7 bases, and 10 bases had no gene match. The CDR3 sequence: CASTRGGAGGEQYF. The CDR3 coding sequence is TGTGCCAGCACCCGAGGAGGAGCGGGAGGGGAGCAGTACTTC.

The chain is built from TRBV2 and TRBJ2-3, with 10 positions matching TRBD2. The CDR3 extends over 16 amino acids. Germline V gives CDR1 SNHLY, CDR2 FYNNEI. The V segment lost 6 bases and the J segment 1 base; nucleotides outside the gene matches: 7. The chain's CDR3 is CASSPWSGRGTDTQYF. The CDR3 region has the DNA TGTGCCAGCAGCCCATGGAGCGGGAGGGGCACAGATACGCAGTATTTT.

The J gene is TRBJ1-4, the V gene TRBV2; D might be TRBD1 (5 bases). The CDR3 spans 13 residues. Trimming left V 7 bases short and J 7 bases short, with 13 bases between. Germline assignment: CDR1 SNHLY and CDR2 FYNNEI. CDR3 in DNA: TGTGCCAGCATCGGGCAGGGAGGTGAAAAACTGTTTTTT. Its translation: CASIGQGGEKLFF.

This CDR3 is CAWTRTMRSSGNTIYF. CDR3 coding DNA: TGTGCCTGGACCCGGACTATGCGGTCCTCTGGAAACACCATATATTTT. V is TRBV30 and J is TRBJ1-3; D remains ambiguous. The V end was cut by 4 bases, the J end by 0 bases, with 16 bases between. Per the germline V gene, CDR1 is GTSNPN and CDR2 is SVGIG (reference sequence). The length of the CDR3 is 16 residues.

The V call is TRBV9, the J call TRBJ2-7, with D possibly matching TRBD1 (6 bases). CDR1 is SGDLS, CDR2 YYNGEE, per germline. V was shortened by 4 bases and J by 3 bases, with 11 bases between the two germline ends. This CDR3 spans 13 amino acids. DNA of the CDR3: TGTGCCAGCAGCCCGGGACATTACTACGAGCAGTACTTC. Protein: CASSPGHYYEQYF.

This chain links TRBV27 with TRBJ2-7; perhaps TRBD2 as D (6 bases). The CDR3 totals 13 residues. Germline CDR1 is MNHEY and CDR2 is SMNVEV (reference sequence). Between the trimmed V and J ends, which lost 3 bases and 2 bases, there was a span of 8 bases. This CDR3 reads CASSFSGAYEQYF. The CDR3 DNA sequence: TGTGCCAGCAGTTTTTCGGGAGCCTACGAGCAGTACTTC.

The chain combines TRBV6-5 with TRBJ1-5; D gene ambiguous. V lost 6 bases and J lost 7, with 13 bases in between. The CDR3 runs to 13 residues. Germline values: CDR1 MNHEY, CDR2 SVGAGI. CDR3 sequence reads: CASSFDLKQPQHF. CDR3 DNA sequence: TGTGCCAGCAGCTTCGACCTAAAGCAGCCCCAGCATTTT.

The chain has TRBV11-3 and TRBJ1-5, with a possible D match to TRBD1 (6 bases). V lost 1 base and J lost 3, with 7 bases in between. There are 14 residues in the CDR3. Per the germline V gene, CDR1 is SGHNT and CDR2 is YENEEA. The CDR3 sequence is CASSLGGPNQPQHF. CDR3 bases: TGTGCCAGCAGCTTAGGGGGGCCCAATCAGCCCCAGCATTTT.

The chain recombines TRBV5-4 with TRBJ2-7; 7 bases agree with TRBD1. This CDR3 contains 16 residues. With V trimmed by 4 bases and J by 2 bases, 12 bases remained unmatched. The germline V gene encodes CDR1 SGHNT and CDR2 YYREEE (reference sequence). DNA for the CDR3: TGTGCCAGCAGCCCGTTCACCACTGGACAGGCCTACGAGCAGTACTTC. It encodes CASSPFTTGQAYEQYF.

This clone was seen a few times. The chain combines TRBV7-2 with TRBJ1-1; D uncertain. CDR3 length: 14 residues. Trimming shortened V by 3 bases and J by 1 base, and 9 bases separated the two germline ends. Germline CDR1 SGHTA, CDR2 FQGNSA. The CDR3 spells CASSLRVGNTEAFF. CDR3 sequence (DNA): TGTGCCAGCAGCTTGAGGGTCGGGAACACTGAAGCTTTCTTT. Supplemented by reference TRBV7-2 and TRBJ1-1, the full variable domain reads GAGVSQSPSNKVTEKGKDVELRCDPISGHTALYWYRQSLGQGLEFLIYFQGNSAPDKSGLPSDRFSAERTGGSVSTLTIQRTQQEDSAVYLCASSLRVGNTEAFFGQGTRLTVV.